The rows below give T cell receptor beta chains drawn from one sample of a study of blood T cell repertoires in COVID-19. Sequenced by immunoSEQ multiplex PCR; TCRdb stores in-frame clones only, minus some. Among about 320,000 clones listed, about 90% were seen once. Sample: PBMCs or T cells enriched from blood (not recorded which). These receptors all stem from a man aged 30 to 45 who had recovered from COVID-19. The CDR3 runs from the conserved cysteine through the conserved F or W. The D gene is left open where the match is weak. Size tells how often a clone was seen (once, few, many) or the class of an expanded clone, and some rows leave it out.

TRBD2	TRBV5-4	-	TRBJ2-2	CASSLDLAGENTGELFF	TGTGCCAGCAGCTTGGATCTAGCGGGAGAGAACACCGGGGAGCTGTTTTTT
-	TRBV10-1	-	TRBJ2-1	CASSEQAAYEQFF	TGCGCCAGCAGTGAGCAGGCCGCATATGAGCAGTTCTTC
TRBD1	TRBV11-2	-	TRBJ1-6	CASSLARTGALSPLHF	TGTGCCAGCAGCCTAGCTAGGACAGGGGCCCTGTCACCCCTCCACTTT
-	TRBV21-1	-	TRBJ2-7	CASSRGQGEQYF	TGTGCCAGCAGCAGGGGGCAGGGGGAGCAGTACTTC
-	TRBV28	-	TRBJ1-1	CASITSGNTEAFF	TGTGCCAGCATTACCTCGGGGAACACTGAAGCTTTCTTT
TRBD1	TRBV28	-	TRBJ1-3	CASSQTGFGNTIYF	TGTGCCAGCAGTCAGACAGGGTTTGGAAACACCATATATTTT
-	TRBV14	-	TRBJ1-6	CASSPWGEHSPLHF	TGTGCCAGCAGCCCCTGGGGAGAACATTCACCCCTCCACTTT
TRBD2	TRBV5-1	-	TRBJ2-4	CASRSGTSGGPAMYF	TGCGCCAGCAGGTCCGGGACTAGCGGGGGTCCGGCGATGTACTTC
-	TRBV19	-	TRBJ1-1	CASSIERAGLTEAFF	TGTGCCAGTAGTATCGAAAGAGCGGGTCTCACTGAAGCTTTCTTT
TRBD2	TRBV4-2	-	TRBJ2-1	CASSHPRTSGGIEQFF	TGTGCCAGCAGCCATCCCCGGACTAGCGGGGGAATTGAGCAGTTCTTC
-	TRBV29-1	-	TRBJ1-2	CSVGGGWGMLEGYTF	TGCAGCGTTGGGGGCGGTTGGGGCATGTTGGAAGGCTACACCTTC
-	TRBV19	-	TRBJ1-2	CASSPRGSYGYTF	TGTGCCAGTAGTCCGAGAGGTTCCTATGGCTACACCTTC
-	TRBV28	once	TRBJ1-5	CASSTEVGVNQPQHF	TGTGCCAGCAGCACGGAGGTGGGTGTCAATCAGCCCCAGCATTTT
-	TRBV5-1	once	TRBJ2-5	CASSLGAQETQYF	TGCGCCAGCAGCCTGGGGGCACAAGAGACCCAGTACTTC
TRBD2	TRBV3-1/TRBV3-2	-	TRBJ2-1	CASSRGGFTYNEQFF	TGTGCCAGCAGCCGGGGGGGGTTCACCTACAATGAGCAGTTCTTC
TRBD1	TRBV19	-	TRBJ1-1	CASTLGDRGIMNTEAFF	TGTGCCAGTACCCTCGGGGACAGGGGAATCATGAACACTGAAGCTTTCTTT
TRBD2	TRBV7-8	-	TRBJ2-5	CASSLVPTSGEETQYF	TGTGCCAGCAGCTTGGTACCTACTAGCGGGGAAGAGACCCAGTACTTC
-	TRBV5-1	-	TRBJ2-7	CASSLVTGPSYEQYF	TGCGCCAGCAGCTTGGTCACAGGGCCTTCCTACGAGCAGTACTTC
-	TRBV19	-	TRBJ2-7	CASSLSAGDSYEQYF	TGTGCCAGTAGTCTCTCCGCCGGGGACTCCTACGAGCAGTACTTC
-	TRBV5-1	-	TRBJ2-7	CATADTTPSYEQYF	TGCGCCACCGCGGACACCACCCCTTCCTACGAGCAGTACTTC
-	TRBV30	few	TRBJ1-1	CAWSVRGHKNTEAFF	TGTGCCTGGAGTGTACGAGGACATAAGAACACTGAAGCTTTCTTT
-	TRBV27	-	TRBJ2-5	CASSLGRRGWETQYF	TGTGCCAGCAGTTTAGGGAGGCGGGGATGGGAGACCCAGTACTTC
-	TRBV6-1	-	TRBJ2-7	CASSEGTLSYEQYF	TGTGCCAGCAGTGAAGGGACACTCTCCTACGAGCAGTACTTC
-	TRBV28	-	TRBJ1-1	CASLEDMNTEAFF	TGTGCCAGCTTAGAGGACATGAACACTGAAGCTTTCTTT
-	TRBV5-1	-	TRBJ2-4	CASSLGGTGNIQYF	TGCGCCAGCAGCTTGGGAGGCACGGGTAACATTCAGTACTTC
TRBD2	TRBV9	-	TRBJ2-5	CASSVEDLAGGQETQYF	TGTGCCAGCAGCGTAGAGGATCTGGCGGGGGGCCAAGAGACCCAGTACTTC
-	TRBV12-3/TRBV12-4	-	TRBJ1-1	CASRVTGNTEAFF	TGTGCCAGCAGGGTAACCGGGAACACTGAAGCTTTCTTT
-	TRBV3-1/TRBV3-2	-	TRBJ1-5	CASSRGRQVQPQHF	TGTGCCAGCAGCCGGGGCAGGCAGGTTCAGCCCCAGCATTTT
-	TRBV6-2/TRBV6-3	once	TRBJ2-7	CASSWDNSYEQYF	TGTGCCAGCAGCTGGGACAACTCCTACGAGCAGTACTTC
TRBD1	TRBV28	few	TRBJ2-2	CASSGQGANTGELFF	TGTGCCAGCAGCGGACAGGGGGCGAACACCGGGGAGCTGTTTTTT
-	TRBV28	-	TRBJ2-7	CASIESASYEQYF	TGTGCCAGCATTGAGAGCGCATCCTACGAGCAGTACTTC
-	TRBV15	once	TRBJ2-1	CATSRDVQEQFF	TGTGCCACCAGCAGAGATGTCCAGGAGCAGTTCTTC
-	TRBV29-1	-	TRBJ1-3	CSVREGGNTIYF	TGCAGCGTCAGGGAGGGTGGAAACACCATATATTTT
-	TRBV28	-	TRBJ1-5	CASRDPGGHQPQHF	TGTGCCAGCCGCGACCCGGGAGGTCATCAGCCCCAGCATTTT
TRBD1	TRBV5-5	-	TRBJ1-1	CASSTGTATNTEAFF	TGTGCCAGCAGCACCGGGACAGCGACGAACACTGAAGCTTTCTTT
TRBD1	TRBV5-1	-	TRBJ2-2	CASSWTGGNTGELFF	TGCGCCAGCAGCTGGACAGGGGGCAACACCGGGGAGCTGTTTTTT
-	TRBV11-2	-	TRBJ2-7	CASSLEGIRAYEQYF	TGTGCCAGCAGCTTGGAGGGAATCAGGGCCTACGAGCAGTACTTC
-	TRBV7-7	-	TRBJ2-1	CASSLGLSSYNEQFF	TGTGCCAGCAGCTTAGGCCTAAGCTCCTACAATGAGCAGTTCTTC
-	TRBV28	-	TRBJ1-1	CASSRSGGNTEAFF	TGTGCCAGCAGTCGTTCCGGTGGGAACACTGAAGCTTTCTTT
-	TRBV9	-	TRBJ1-5	CASSPADGNSNQPQHF	TGTGCCAGCAGCCCCGCGGACGGGAATAGCAATCAGCCCCAGCATTTT
TRBD2	TRBV2	-	TRBJ2-1	CASDLAASYNEQFF	TGTGCCAGCGATCTAGCGGCTTCCTACAATGAGCAGTTCTTC
-	TRBV12-3/TRBV12-4	few	TRBJ1-3	CASSRQEWNTIYF	TGTGCCAGCAGCCGACAGGAATGGAACACCATATATTTT
TRBD1	TRBV7-8	-	TRBJ2-7	CASSLVAGGGYEQYF	TGTGCCAGCAGCTTAGTGGCAGGGGGTGGGTACGAGCAGTACTTC
TRBD1	TRBV5-1	-	TRBJ2-7	CASSAGQGEHEQYF	TGCGCCAGCAGCGCAGGACAGGGGGAGCACGAGCAGTACTTC
TRBD1	TRBV19	-	TRBJ1-1	CASSIRRGPSEAFF	TGTGCCAGTAGTATAAGGAGGGGGCCGTCTGAAGCTTTCTTT
TRBD2	TRBV4-1	-	TRBJ2-1	CASSQKLAGVIYNEQFF	TGCGCCAGCAGCCAGAAACTAGCGGGAGTAATCTACAATGAGCAGTTCTTC
-	TRBV9	-	TRBJ1-1	CASSVASDLNTEAFF	TGTGCCAGCAGCGTAGCTTCCGACTTGAACACTGAAGCTTTCTTT